This TCR beta chain was obtained from a study of T cells in Graves' hyperthyroidism and ophthalmopathy. Study context: Peripheral blood specimens were obtained at initial diagnosis, prior to any treatment.

From 10 ml of fresh peripheral blood, PBMCs were isolated. This clonotype was observed a few times. What it recognizes is unknown. Amplified TCR beta CDR3 regions came from RNA transcripts. The HTBI set primed first-round TCR CDR3 RT-PCR. TCRdb ran MiXCR on the multiplex PCR reads and lists one entry per CDR3 protein. The profile shows about 370,000 distinct CDR3 sequences, roughly 15% of them singletons. General observations from the study: Blood also contained most expanded thyroid clonotypes above 0.001. Ophthalmopathy got predicted by the model a median approximately six months before its onset.

The length of the CDR3 is 16 residues. V lost 5 bases, J lost 6 bases, and 22 bases lay in between. The V and J genes are TRBV12-3 or TRBV12-4 and TRBJ1-1; D is possibly TRBD1 (6 bases). The source is a woman in her sixties with Graves' ophthalmopathy. The sequencing sample was made of blood. The CDR3 protein is CASSLLRGGGRAEAFF. CDR3 coding DNA: TGTGCCAGCAGTCTCCTAAGGGGGGGAGGTAGGGCTGAAGCTTTCTTT.